One and the same sample provided the 20 T cell receptor beta chains below, sequenced in a study of blood T cell repertoires in COVID-19. Clones were sequenced by immunoSEQ multiplex PCR, and TCRdb holds only the in-frame ones, with some missing. This sample has around 8,000 clones; 73% occur once, and the top ten carry roughly 17%. Sequencing used peripheral blood. The origin of the receptors is a human donor in a cohort sampled during active COVID-19.

V usage is TRBV24-1 and J usage is TRBJ2-1; 10 bases match TRBD1. This CDR3 has 17 amino acids. V lost 0 bases to trimming and J lost 8 bases; unmatched junction nucleotides: 9. CDR1 is KGHDR, CDR2 SFDVKD, per germline. DNA for the CDR3: TGTGCCACCAGTGATTTGGGGGGCGGGACAGGGGACCATGAGCAGTTCTTC. Translated: CATSDLGGGTGDHEQFF.

This rearrangement joins TRBV5-6 to TRBJ2-6; D uncertain. CDR1 and CDR2 from the germline V gene are SGHDT and YYEEEE. The germline V and J ends were trimmed by 6 bases and 0 bases, with 22 bases remaining between them. This CDR3 region has 19 residues. DNA of the CDR3: TGTGCCAGCACCCATGGTCAGCGCCCCCCCCTCTCTGGGGCCAACGTCCTGACTTTC. Protein: CASTHGQRPPLSGANVLTF.

The count of this clone is one. The V and J genes are TRBV12-3 or TRBV12-4 and TRBJ2-1; D is uncertain. The V gene lost 5 bases and the J gene lost 7 bases, with 12 bases spanning the gap. The CDR3 sequence is 13 residues long. DNA of the CDR3: TGTGCCAGCAGTCCCGTTCTAGTAAATGAGCAGTTCTTC. Translated, it gives CASSPVLVNEQFF.

This clone appeared a few times. This rearrangement joins TRBV28 to TRBJ2-1, with TRBD2 identical over 9 bases. CDR1 and CDR2 from the germline V gene are MDHEN and SYDVKM. Trimming removed 6 bases from V and 6 bases from J; junction bases left unmatched: 9. The CDR3 runs 15 residues. Here the CDR3 DNA reads TGTGCCAGCAGCTCACGAGGGACTAGCCCCAATGAGCAGTTCTTC. This sequence encodes CASSSRGTSPNEQFF.

This chain links TRBV6-2 or TRBV6-3 with TRBJ2-2; tentative D call: TRBD1 (6 bases). V lost 4 bases and J 1 base, leaving 10 bases between the germline ends. This CDR3 is built from 15 residues. Germline-derived CDR1 and CDR2 are MNHEY and SVGEGT. CDR3: CASSFRQENTGELFF. CDR3 nucleotides: TGTGCCAGCAGTTTCCGACAGGAGAACACCGGGGAGCTGTTTTTT.

Only one count was recorded for this clone. The gene calls are TRBV5-4 and TRBJ2-3; TRBD1 is a possible D gene (6 bases). The CDR3 totals 17 residues. Trimming pared 4 bases from V and 0 bases from J, leaving 18 bases between. Germline assignment: CDR1 SGHNT and CDR2 YYREEE (reference sequence). This CDR3 is CASSRGQFKRSTDTQYF. CDR3 sequence (DNA): TGTGCCAGCAGCCGGGGACAATTTAAAAGAAGCACAGATACGCAGTATTTT. Full variable domain (remainder filled in from reference TRBV5-4 and TRBJ2-3): ETGVTQSPTHLIKTRGQQVTLRCSSQSGHNTVSWYQQALGQGPQFIFQYYREEENGRGNFPPRFSGLQFPNYSSELNVNALELDDSALYLCASSRGQFKRSTDTQYFGPGTRLTVL.

The gene calls are TRBV10-3 and TRBJ2-7; 7 nucleotides match TRBD1. The junction had 6 bases not matched to a gene; V was cut back by 6 bases and J by 1 base. Germline CDR1 ENHRY, CDR2 SYGVKD. The CDR3 loop spans 14 amino acids. CDR3: CAIRTGTESYEQYF. Written as DNA, the CDR3 is TGTGCCATCAGGACCGGGACAGAATCCTACGAGCAGTACTTC.

The chain joins TRBV7-9 to TRBJ1-2; no reliable D call. This CDR3 has 15 amino acids. From germline, CDR1 is SEHNR and CDR2 FQNEAQ (reference sequence). Trimming removed 3 bases from V and 7 bases from J, with 18 bases in between. The CDR3 DNA is TGTGCCAGCAGCTTCGGAACAGACGTGTACCGTGGCTACACCTTC. This sequence encodes CASSFGTDVYRGYTF. Full variable domain (missing parts from reference TRBV7-9 and TRBJ1-2): DTGVSQNPRHKITKRGQNVTFRCDPISEHNRLYWYRQTLGQGPEFLTYFQNEAQLEKSRLLSDRFSAERPKGSFSTLEIQRTEQGDSAMYLCASSFGTDVYRGYTFGSGTRLTVV.

The chain links TRBV30 to TRBJ1-3; weak D call: TRBD1 (6 bases). This CDR3 has 17 amino acids. V was trimmed by 3 bases and J by 4 bases, leaving 22 bases between them. Germline CDR1 GTSNPN, CDR2 SVGIG (reference sequence). Here the CDR3 DNA reads TGTGCCTGGAGCCACTATGGGGGGGCTGCGTGGGGAAACACCATATATTTT. Protein sequence: CAWSHYGGAAWGNTIYF.

The chain joins TRBV7-9 to TRBJ2-7; no reliable D call. Per the germline V gene, CDR1 is SEHNR and CDR2 is FQNEAQ (reference sequence). Trimming shortened V by 5 bases and J by 7 bases, and 15 bases separated the two germline ends. The CDR3 length is 13 residues. The CDR3 nucleotides are TGTGCCAGCAGCACCCACAACAGATGGGAGCAGTACTTC. It is translated as CASSTHNRWEQYF.

The chain recombines TRBV6-4 with TRBJ2-2; tentative D call: TRBD2 (6 bases). CDR1 MRHNA and CDR2 SNTAGT come from the germline V gene. Trimming stripped 4 bases from V and 2 bases from J, with 14 bases between. This CDR3 has 16 amino acids. CDR3 sequence: CASSVGGLVNTGELFF. The CDR3 bases are TGTGCCAGCAGTGTGGGAGGACTTGTAAACACCGGGGAGCTGTTTTTT.

The chain combines TRBV9 with TRBJ2-7; D remains unclear. This CDR3 has 14 residues. Trimming left V 0 bases short and J 0 bases short, with 7 bases between. Per germline, CDR1 SGDLS and CDR2 YYNGEE. CDR3 region: CASSVDAVSYEQYF. The CDR3, as DNA: TGTGCCAGCAGCGTAGACGCGGTCTCCTACGAGCAGTACTTC.

The gene calls are TRBV18 and TRBJ2-5; possibly TRBD2 for D (6 bases). The CDR3 consists of 14 residues. Between the trimmed V and J ends, which lost 5 bases and 1 base, there was a span of 11 bases. Per germline, CDR1 KGHSH and CDR2 LQKENI. This CDR3 is CASSTVAAQETQYF. The CDR3 region has the DNA TGTGCCAGCTCAACCGTAGCGGCCCAAGAGACCCAGTACTTC.

This rearrangement joins TRBV12-3 or TRBV12-4 to TRBJ2-7; perhaps TRBD2 as D (5 bases). This CDR3 has 13 residues. Between the trimmed V and J ends, which lost 4 bases and 5 bases, there was a span of 12 bases. Written as DNA, the CDR3 is TGTGCCAGCAGTTCGACACTCGGGAACGAGCAGTACTTC. This translates into CASSSTLGNEQYF.

By sample share, this clone is medium-sized. The rearrangement joins TRBV3-1 (or the pseudogene TRBV3-2) to TRBJ2-1; TRBD1 agrees at 7 bases. The V and J ends lost 3 bases and 10 bases, in that order; junction bases with no gene match: 9. Looked up from germline, CDR1 is LGHDT and CDR2 is YNNKEL (reference sequence). The CDR3 runs to 14 residues. The CDR3, as DNA: TGTGCCAGCAGCCATTCGGAACAGGGGAGAGAGCAGTTCTTC. It translates to CASSHSEQGREQFF.

The table lists this clone with a few counts. J is TRBJ2-2 and V is TRBV5-5; a weak D match, TRBD1 (5 bases). This CDR3 spans 12 amino acids. Germline assignment: CDR1 SGHKS and CDR2 YYEKEE (reference sequence). Trimming pared 0 bases from V and 9 bases from J, leaving 6 bases between. CDR3 in DNA: TGTGCCAGCAGCTTGGCGGACAGGGAGCTGTTTTTT. Protein sequence: CASSLADRELFF.

V gene TRBV28 combines with J gene TRBJ2-5, with TRBD1 matching 9 bases. Germline CDR1 reads MDHEN; CDR2 reads SYDVKM. With 6 bases clipped from V and 2 bases from J, the junction kept 19 bases outside the gene matches. This CDR3 is built from 19 residues. CDR3 loop: CASRSRGTGSTWRQETQYF. DNA for the CDR3: TGTGCCAGCAGGAGTCGCGGGACAGGGAGTACGTGGAGGCAAGAGACCCAGTACTTC.

The CDR3 is CASSYSELAGGPFSYEQYF. The CDR3 nucleotides read TGTGCCAGCAGTTATTCCGAGCTAGCGGGAGGCCCCTTCTCCTACGAGCAGTACTTC. This chain links TRBV6-2 or TRBV6-3 with TRBJ2-7; 11 bases agree with TRBD2. The CDR3 has 19 residues. Germline CDR1 is MNHEY and CDR2 is SVGEGT. Germline trimming cut 3 bases from V and 0 bases from J; bases unmatched to any gene: 13.

V usage is TRBV4-1 and J usage is TRBJ1-4; D perhaps matches TRBD1 (5 bases). Germline-derived CDR1 and CDR2 are MGHRA and YSYEKL. V was cut by 1 base and J by 5 bases, with 14 bases left in between. This CDR3 is built from 16 residues. The CDR3 bases are TGCGCCAGCAGCCAAGGATGGCGGACACCAAATGAAAAACTGTTTTTT. Its translation: CASSQGWRTPNEKLFF.

CDR3 DNA sequence: TGTGCCATCAGCTCCGACAGGGAAGACACCGGGGAGCTGTTTTTT. Its translation is CAISSDREDTGELFF. The chain carries TRBV10-3 and TRBJ2-2; TRBD1 aligns across 7 bases. The CDR3 spans 15 residues. The junction had 7 bases not matched to a gene; V was cut back by 6 bases and J by 3 bases. CDR1 ENHRY and CDR2 SYGVKD come from the germline V gene.